The clone carrying this TCR beta chain was detected a few times. In the authors' methods: Nucleated cell number was recorded as an estimate derived from reference gene primer amplification. Sequenced by immunoSEQ multiplex PCR; TCRdb stores in-frame clones only, minus some. V, J and clone size reflect that table, while D and trimming were determined from the DNA. Of 130,000 or so clones in the sample, about three quarters were seen once. The sample belongs to a study of blood T cell repertoires in COVID-19. Whole-study context: Researchers got acute and convalescent COVID-19 samples from the United States, Italy and Spain. Sources were T cells, B-cell-depleted T cells, or PBMCs; the material itself was cDNA or gDNA.

This CDR3 region has 15 residues. V dropped 5 bases and J dropped 8; count of bases not matched to a gene: 13. CDR1 and CDR2 (germline): SGHTA, FQGTGA. Sequencing input: peripheral blood. This receptor was identified in a man aged 45-65 years with acute or convalescent COVID-19. This rearrangement joins TRBV7-3 to TRBJ1-2; TRBD1 aligns across 8 bases. The CDR3 sequence: CASSPMSGGTKGYTF. The CDR3 nucleotides are TGTGCCAGCAGCCCCATGTCAGGGGGCACTAAAGGCTACACCTTC.